The 28 T cell receptor beta chains in this list originate from one sample, sequenced in a study of T cell responses to AZD1222 COVID-19 vaccine (dated by TCRdb to about 2021). To prepare the library, the immunoSEQ multiplex PCR assay was applied. Held by TCRdb, this immuneACCESS table contains in-frame sequences only and omits some clones. Under half of the omission traces to an unresolved V gene where checked; the cause of the rest is unknown. Recorded for this sample are roughly 100,000 clones; about 93% of them occurred a single time. Of the sample, around 2% is held by the ten largest clones. The sample's time point label, in plain terms: baseline before first vaccination. Sequencing was performed on peripheral blood, taken on day 0 of AZD1222 vaccination. The receptor set was obtained from an adult in good health.

This chain uses TRBV5-5 with TRBJ2-1; D might be TRBD2 (6 bases). The CDR3 is 15 amino acids. The V gene's germline CDR1 is SGHKS and CDR2 YYEKEE (reference sequence). Trimming cost V 4 bases and J 1 base, with 12 bases left between them. The DNA for the CDR3 is TGTGCCAGCAGCGGCGCGACTAGTTCCTACAATGAGCAGTTCTTC. This encodes CASSGATSSYNEQFF. Full variable domain (missing parts from reference TRBV5-5 and TRBJ2-1): DAGVTQSPTHLIKTRGQQVTLRCSPISGHKSVSWYQQVLGQGPQFIFQYYEKEERGRGNFPDRFSARQFPNYSSELNVNALLLGDSALYLCASSGATSSYNEQFFGPGTRLTVL.

The gene calls are TRBV11-2 and TRBJ1-2; maybe TRBD1 (6 bases). The germline gives CDR1 SGHAT, CDR2 FQNNGV. This CDR3 comprises 17 residues. V lost 0 bases and J 5 bases, leaving 19 bases between the germline ends. CDR3 region: CASSLEGAYRASYGYTF. Written as DNA, the CDR3 is TGTGCCAGCAGCTTAGAAGGCGCGTACAGGGCATCTTATGGCTACACCTTC. Together with reference TRBV11-2 and TRBJ1-2, the CDR3 gives the full variable domain: EAGVAQSPRYKIIEKRQSVAFWCNPISGHATLYWYQQILGQGPKLLIQFQNNGVVDDSQLPKDRFSAERLKGVDSTLKIQPAKLEDSAVYLCASSLEGAYRASYGYTFGSGTRLTVV.

The gene calls are TRBV18 and TRBJ2-7, with 10 nucleotides matching TRBD1. From germline, CDR1 is KGHSH and CDR2 LQKENI. V shed 6 bases, J shed 2 bases, and the junction held 7 bases outside the gene matches. This CDR3 has 15 residues. CDR3 protein: CASSLRDRGPYEQYF. CDR3 bases: TGTGCCAGCTCCCTACGGGACAGGGGTCCCTACGAGCAGTACTTC. Full variable domain (rest looked up from reference TRBV18 and TRBJ2-7): NAGVMQNPRHLVRRRGQEARLRCSPMKGHSHVYWYRQLPEEGLKFMVYLQKENIIDESGMPKERFSAEFPKEGPSILRIQQVVRGDSAAYFCASSLRDRGPYEQYFGPGTRLTVT.

This chain links TRBV9 with TRBJ1-2; maybe TRBD1 (6 bases). Trimming left V 4 bases short and J 3 bases short, with 19 bases between. The length of the CDR3 is 16 residues. Germline CDR1 reads SGDLS; CDR2 reads YYNGEE. The CDR3 nucleotides read TGTGCCAGCAGCCTACCTAGAGGGGGGCGTGACTATGGCTACACCTTC. Amino acids: CASSLPRGGRDYGYTF.

The gene calls are TRBV7-8 and TRBJ1-1; tentative D call: TRBD1 (5 bases). V lost 5 bases and J lost 1, with 23 bases in between. The length of the CDR3 is 18 residues. CDR1 is SGHVS and CDR2 is FQNEAQ in the germline V gene. CDR3 nucleotide sequence: TGTGCCAGCAGCCTCCCCAGGGAGGGTGGGGGGACGAACACTGAAGCTTTCTTT. It yields the protein CASSLPREGGGTNTEAFF.

This clone was seen once. DNA for the CDR3: TGTGCCAGCAGTGAATACGTTCTTAATTCACCCCTCCACTTT. As protein: CASSEYVLNSPLHF. The chain has TRBV6-1 and TRBJ1-6; D remains unclear. Germline CDR1 and CDR2: MNHNS and SASEGT. Trimming cost V 2 bases and J 6 bases, with 8 bases left between them. This CDR3 is built from 14 residues.

The rearrangement uses TRBV27 and TRBJ1-1; TRBD1 aligns across 7 bases. Trimming at V came to 5 bases and at J to 6 bases, leaving 6 bases not matched to a gene. Germline-derived CDR1 and CDR2 are MNHEY and SMNVEV (reference sequence). CDR3 size: 13 residues. CDR3 bases: TGTGCCAGCAGTAGGAGACAGGGCGCTGAAGCTTTCTTT. Translation: CASSRRQGAEAFF.

The chain carries TRBV18 and TRBJ1-4, with unresolved D. This CDR3 is 14 amino acids long. CDR1 is KGHSH and CDR2 is LQKENI in the germline V gene. V lost 6 bases to trimming and J lost 0 bases, with 8 bases between them. The chain's CDR3 is CASSQDATNEKLFF. In nucleotides, the CDR3 is TGTGCCAGCTCCCAGGATGCAACTAATGAAAAACTGTTTTTT.

V gene TRBV21-1 combines with J gene TRBJ1-2. TRBV21-1 is classified as a pseudogene. CDR3 size: 18 residues. The CDR3 loop is CASSKSSLGNPGNYGYTF. In DNA form, the CDR3 reads TGTGCCAGCAGCAAATCGAGCCTGGGGAATCCGGGAAACTATGGCTACACCTTC.

V usage is TRBV6-5 and J usage is TRBJ1-3, with D unclear. This CDR3 region has 11 residues. V lost 8 bases, J lost 8 bases, and 10 bases lay in between. CDR1 MNHEY and CDR2 SVGAGI come from the germline V gene. The CDR3 DNA sequence: TGTGCCAGCGCGGAAGGACACACCATATATTTT. Amino acid sequence: CASAEGHTIYF.

The rearrangement uses TRBV10-3 and TRBJ1-1; D is undetermined. Trimming left V 4 bases short and J 5 bases short, with 8 bases between. The CDR3 totals 12 residues. The V gene's germline CDR1 is ENHRY and CDR2 SYGVKD. The CDR3 protein is CAISGGPTEAFF. CDR3 DNA: TGTGCCATCAGTGGCGGGCCAACTGAAGCTTTCTTT.

CDR3 region: CAPRWQGRSQTANEKLFF. The CDR3 nucleotides read TGTGCCCCACGTTGGCAGGGGAGAAGTCAGACGGCTAATGAAAAACTGTTTTTT. This chain uses TRBV5-3 with TRBJ1-4, with a possible D match to TRBD1 (6 bases). TRBV5-3 is assigned to the ORF class and has an uncertain function. The V gene lost 10 bases and the J gene lost 3 bases, with 28 bases spanning the gap. There are 18 residues in the CDR3.

The gene calls are TRBV6-5 and TRBJ1-3; weak D call: TRBD1 (5 bases). This CDR3 comprises 15 residues. V lost 7 bases, J lost 1 base, and 14 bases lay in between. Germline V gene lookup returns CDR1 MNHEY and CDR2 SVGAGI. The DNA for the CDR3 is TGTGCCAGCACCCAGGGAGGGAATTCTGGAAACACCATATATTTT. Residues: CASTQGGNSGNTIYF.

The chain couples TRBV9 to TRBJ2-7, with TRBD1 as a possible D gene (6 bases). V was cut by 4 bases and J by 0 bases, with 20 bases left in between. The CDR3 length is 17 residues. CDR1 and CDR2 (germline): SGDLS, YYNGEE. The CDR3 nucleotides read TGTGCCAGCAGCCCTCCCCGGTCCGGGACATACTCCTACGAGCAGTACTTC. Protein product: CASSPPRSGTYSYEQYF.

The rearrangement joins TRBV3-1 (or the pseudogene TRBV3-2) to TRBJ1-6; D is undetermined. In germline, CDR1 is LGHDT, CDR2 YNNKEL (reference sequence). This CDR3 contains 15 residues. Trimming took 3 bases from V and 9 from J, leaving 15 bases between them. CDR3 nucleotide sequence: TGTGCCAGCAGCCAGGGCCCCGGGAAAGGTTCACCCCTCCACTTT. Its protein product is CASSQGPGKGSPLHF.

The V gene is TRBV7-2, the J gene TRBJ2-7; tentative D call: TRBD1 (6 bases). V was shortened by 3 bases and J by 3 bases, with 12 bases between the two germline ends. The length of the CDR3 is 14 residues. In germline, CDR1 is SGHTA, CDR2 FQGNSA. The CDR3 here is CASSLGQGHYEQYF. The CDR3 bases are TGTGCCAGCAGCTTGGGGCAGGGACACTACGAGCAGTACTTC.

This clone was observed once. V usage is TRBV15 and J usage is TRBJ2-1; TRBD2 agrees at 12 bases. Germline V gives CDR1 LNHNV, CDR2 YYDKDF (reference sequence). V gave up 3 bases and J gave up 9 bases; unmatched junction bases: 9. The CDR3 totals 16 residues. The CDR3: CATSSWTSGNGGEQFF. The DNA of the CDR3 is TGTGCCACCAGCAGCTGGACTAGCGGGAATGGGGGTGAGCAGTTCTTC.

The V gene is TRBV11-2, the J gene TRBJ1-6; D may be TRBD1 (6 bases). Per germline, CDR1 SGHAT and CDR2 FQNNGV. V shed 5 bases and J shed 8 bases, with 13 bases lying between them. This CDR3 is 14 amino acids long. The CDR3 DNA sequence: TGTGCCAGCAGCCCCCCCCAGGGGTATTCACCCCTCCACTTT. Its translation is CASSPPQGYSPLHF. Combining the CDR3 with reference TRBV11-2 and TRBJ1-6 gives the whole variable domain EAGVAQSPRYKIIEKRQSVAFWCNPISGHATLYWYQQILGQGPKLLIQFQNNGVVDDSQLPKDRFSAERLKGVDSTLKIQPAKLEDSAVYLCASSPPQGYSPLHFGNGTRLTVT.

This rearrangement joins TRBV13 to TRBJ2-1, with unresolved D. V was trimmed by 5 bases and J by 7 bases, leaving 9 bases between them. This CDR3 is 12 amino acids long. The V gene's germline CDR1 is PRHDT and CDR2 FYEKMQ (reference sequence). CDR3 loop: CASSPFANEQFF. Written as DNA, the CDR3 is TGTGCCAGCAGCCCCTTTGCGAATGAGCAGTTCTTC. Using reference TRBV13 and TRBJ2-1 for the parts outside the CDR3, the full variable domain is AAGVIQSPRHLIKEKRETATLKCYPIPRHDTVYWYQQGPGQDPQFLISFYEKMQSDKGSIPDRFSAQQFSDYHSELNMSSLELGDSALYFCASSPFANEQFFGPGTRLTVL.

The chain recombines TRBV18 with TRBJ2-7; D might be TRBD1 (5 bases). The V gene lost 2 bases and the J gene lost 6 bases, with 11 bases spanning the gap. The CDR3 extends over 13 amino acids. Germline loops: CDR1 KGHSH, CDR2 LQKENI. CDR3 protein: CASSPGRDTEQYF. CDR3 bases: TGTGCCAGCTCACCAGGCAGGGATACCGAGCAGTACTTC.

The chain employs TRBV2 and TRBJ1-2; a weak D match, TRBD1 (6 bases). Germline assignment: CDR1 SNHLY and CDR2 FYNNEI. V was clipped by 10 bases and J by 8 bases, with 20 bases between them. This CDR3 is 13 amino acids long. The CDR3 DNA reads as TGTGCCACCCGGGGACAACAAACGCAGGGCTACACCTTC. Protein sequence: CATRGQQTQGYTF.

V gene TRBV5-4 combines with J gene TRBJ2-3; the D gene is possibly TRBD2 (5 bases). V was clipped by 1 base and J by 4 bases, with 13 bases between them. The CDR3 runs 15 residues. Germline values: CDR1 SGHNT, CDR2 YYREEE (reference sequence). CDR3: CASSLSRQEADTQYF. The CDR3 bases are TGTGCCAGCAGCTTGTCGCGCCAGGAGGCAGATACGCAGTATTTT.

The chain carries TRBV28 and TRBJ1-6; 8 bases are shared with TRBD1. Trimming at V came to 4 bases and at J to 4 bases, leaving 15 bases not matched to a gene. CDR3 length: 19 amino acids. Germline CDR1 is MDHEN and CDR2 is SYDVKM. The CDR3 is CASSSWRQGPEGYNSPLHF. For the CDR3, the DNA is TGTGCCAGCAGTTCTTGGCGACAGGGGCCCGAGGGGTATAATTCACCCCTCCACTTT.

About this clone itself: This CDR3 is also generated by other DNA sequences in the sample. The chain uses TRBV6-5 and TRBJ1-1; no reliable D call. In germline, CDR1 is MNHEY, CDR2 SVGAGI. V shed 2 bases and J shed 0 bases, with 7 bases lying between them. The CDR3 consists of 14 residues. The chain's CDR3 is CASSYRAMNTEAFF. The CDR3 DNA is TGTGCCAGCAGTTACAGGGCTATGAACACTGAAGCTTTCTTT.

The chain carries TRBV27 and TRBJ1-4; D is perhaps TRBD1 (5 bases). The CDR3 is 14 residues long. Trimming took 2 bases from V and 13 from J, leaving 17 bases between them. CDR1 is MNHEY and CDR2 is SMNVEV in the germline V gene (reference sequence). In nucleotides, the CDR3 is TGTGCCAGCAGTTTACGGGGGGGGTCAGGAACACTGTTTTTT. Encoded protein: CASSLRGGSGTLFF.

This chain links TRBV2 with TRBJ1-6; 7 bases map to TRBD1. The germline V gene encodes CDR1 SNHLY and CDR2 FYNNEI. The length of the CDR3 is 15 residues. The J segment lost 7 bases and the V segment lost 4 bases, leaving 7 bases of the junction unmatched. The CDR3 bases are TGTGCCAGCAGTGTCGCGCCAGGGGGAAATTCACCCCTCCACTTT. It specifies CASSVAPGGNSPLHF. Full variable domain (rest looked up from reference TRBV2 and TRBJ1-6): EPEVTQTPSHQVTQMGQEVILRCVPISNHLYFYWYRQILGQKVEFLVSFYNNEISEKSEIFDDQFSVERPDGSNFTLKIRSTKLEDSAMYFCASSVAPGGNSPLHFGNGTRLTVT.

CDR3: CASSSPTSGGTLTGELFF. CDR3 in DNA: TGTGCCAGCAGCTCCCCGACTAGCGGGGGGACTTTAACCGGGGAGCTGTTTTTT. This chain connects TRBV3-1 (or the pseudogene TRBV3-2) to TRBJ2-2; 13 bases line up with TRBD2. The V gene's germline CDR1 is LGHDT and CDR2 YNNKEL (reference sequence). Trimming removed 5 bases from V and 5 bases from J; junction bases left unmatched: 11. The CDR3 consists of 18 residues.

This clone was found once. The rearrangement uses TRBV5-5 and TRBJ2-3; maybe TRBD2 (5 bases). Germline CDR1 SGHKS, CDR2 YYEKEE (reference sequence). The CDR3 runs to 14 residues. Trimming pared 2 bases from V and 3 bases from J, leaving 10 bases between. CDR3: CASSFVAQTDTQYF. The CDR3 nucleotides are TGTGCCAGCAGCTTCGTAGCGCAAACAGATACGCAGTATTTT.